The present T cell receptor beta chain was sequenced within a study of OX40 agonist ivuxolimab in advanced cancers. Assay used: immunoSEQ multiplex PCR; TCRdb lists only in-frame clones, some missing. This sample has tens of thousands of clones, with around 81% found just once. The V and J ends lost 6 bases and 0 bases respectively, with 11 bases between them. Germline loops: CDR1 ENHRY, CDR2 SYGVKD. This CDR3 contains 14 residues. The clonotype was recovered from an adult with an advanced solid tumor such as melanoma, head and neck, liver or kidney cancer. The input for sequencing was CD4+ or CD8+ T cells sorted from blood, taken in a trial of the OX40 agonist ivuxolimab. The chain combines TRBV10-3 with TRBJ1-1, with a weak D call TRBD1 (6 bases). CDR3: CAIRRDTVNTEAFF. The CDR3 nucleotides are TGTGCCATCAGGCGGGACACCGTGAACACTGAAGCTTTCTTT.